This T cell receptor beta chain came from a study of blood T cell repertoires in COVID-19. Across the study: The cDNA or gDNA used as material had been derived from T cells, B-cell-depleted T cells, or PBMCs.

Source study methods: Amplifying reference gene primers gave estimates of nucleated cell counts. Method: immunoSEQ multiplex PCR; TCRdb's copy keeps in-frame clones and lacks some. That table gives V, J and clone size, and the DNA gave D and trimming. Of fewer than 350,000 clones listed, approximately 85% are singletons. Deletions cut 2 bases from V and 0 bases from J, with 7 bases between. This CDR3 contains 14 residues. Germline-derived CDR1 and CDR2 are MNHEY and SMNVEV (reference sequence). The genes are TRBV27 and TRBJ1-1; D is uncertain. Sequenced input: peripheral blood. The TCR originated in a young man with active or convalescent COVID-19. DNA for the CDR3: TGTGCCAGCAGTTTAGGCACTATGAACACTGAAGCTTTCTTT. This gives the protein CASSLGTMNTEAFF.